Following are 21 T cell receptor beta chains from one sample sequenced in a study of shared clonotypes between healthy human individuals (dated by TCRdb to about 2020). The method was the immunoSEQ multiplex PCR assay. What TCRdb holds here is the immuneACCESS table cut down to in-frame rearrangements. Part of the clones is not present; checked against another copy, under half of the missing clones reflect an unresolved V gene, and the others are unexplained. Present in this sample are approximately 2.1 million clones, 93% of which were seen just once. The ten largest account for 0.3% to 0.4% of the sample. Sequencing was performed on naive CD4+ T cells from PBMCs. In the paper's terms, the cell subset or site label means: CD45RA+ positively selected. The origin of the receptors is a man younger than 35 in good health. Some clones in this sample may be carry-over from other donors' samples.

In its sample, this clone was seen a few times. The chain employs TRBV5-1 and TRBJ1-1, with a possible D match to TRBD1 (6 bases). CDR1 is SGHRS, CDR2 YFSETQ, per germline. V was trimmed by 9 bases and J by 1 base, leaving 13 bases between them. CDR3 length equals 13 residues. The DNA for the CDR3 is TGCGCCACCAAGGACAGTGAGAACACTGAAGCTTTCTTT. Its protein product is CATKDSENTEAFF.

V and J are TRBV19 and TRBJ2-2, with 16 positions matching TRBD2. The V gene end was trimmed by 5 bases and the J gene end by 5 bases; junction bases not matched to a gene: 5. Germline CDR1 and CDR2: LNHDA and SQIVND (reference sequence). This CDR3 has 17 residues. CDR3 sequence: CASSGGLAGGWTGELFF. In nucleotides, the CDR3 is TGTGCCAGTAGTGGGGGACTAGCGGGAGGGTGGACCGGGGAGCTGTTTTTT. The whole variable domain, filled in from reference TRBV19 and TRBJ2-2, reads DGGITQSPKYLFRKEGQNVTLSCEQNLNHDAMYWYRQDPGQGLRLIYYSQIVNDFQKGDIAEGYSVSREKKESFPLTVTSAQKNPTAFYLCASSGGLAGGWTGELFFGEGSRLTVL.

The chain joins TRBV28 to TRBJ2-4, with D possibly being TRBD2 (7 bases). The V and J ends lost 6 bases and 8 bases respectively, with 14 bases between them. There are 13 residues in the CDR3. Germline CDR1 MDHEN, CDR2 SYDVKM. This chain's CDR3 is CASRRGGGYIQYF. As DNA, the CDR3 is TGTGCCAGCAGAAGGGGGGGTGGGTACATTCAGTACTTC.

The V call is TRBV29-1, the J call TRBJ2-7; no definite D call. This CDR3 is 14 amino acids long. CDR1 is SQVTM, CDR2 ANQGSEA, per germline. V lost 1 base to trimming and J lost 4 bases, with 14 bases between them. In DNA, the CDR3 is TGCAGCGTTGAAGGCTCCGCCAAAGGTTACGAGCAGTACTTC. This gives the protein CSVEGSAKGYEQYF.

The chain combines TRBV19 with TRBJ2-5; D is perhaps TRBD2 (6 bases). Per germline, CDR1 LNHDA and CDR2 SQIVND (reference sequence). This CDR3 has 14 residues. V shed 7 bases and J shed 3 bases, with 15 bases lying between them. The CDR3 sequence is CASTPVSGEETQYF. CDR3 in DNA: TGTGCCAGTACCCCGGTTAGCGGAGAAGAGACCCAGTACTTC.

The chain carries TRBV27 and TRBJ2-3; 14 bases agree with TRBD2. CDR3 length: 16 residues. The germline CDR1 and CDR2 sequences are MNHEY and SMNVEV (reference sequence). The trim removed 2 bases at V and 8 bases at J, leaving 6 bases unmatched. The CDR3 loop is CASSLRGLAGECTQYF. The DNA for the CDR3 is TGTGCCAGCAGTTTAAGGGGACTAGCGGGAGAGTGTACGCAGTATTTT.

With regard to this clone: Other DNA sequences within the sample encode an identical CDR3. This chain connects TRBV28 to TRBJ2-7; no clear D gene. This CDR3 contains 11 residues. In germline, CDR1 is MDHEN, CDR2 SYDVKM. The ends were cut back, 5 bases at V and 5 bases at J, with 7 bases in the middle. Written as DNA, the CDR3 is TGTGCCAGCAGTCCTAGGGACGAGCAGTACTTC. It codes for CASSPRDEQYF. The full variable domain, with the rest looked up from reference TRBV28 and TRBJ2-7, is DVKVTQSSRYLVKRTGEKVFLECVQDMDHENMFWYRQDPGLGLRLIYFSYDVKMKEKGDIPEGYSVSREKKERFSLILESASTNQTSMYLCASSPRDEQYFGPGTRLTVT.

The chain combines TRBV6-1 with TRBJ2-3; D unclear. The V gene's germline CDR1 is MNHNS and CDR2 SASEGT. Deletions cut 6 bases from V and 1 base from J, with 5 bases between. This CDR3 is built from 12 residues. CDR3 bases: TGTGCCAGCAGAACGGGCACAGATACGCAGTATTTT. Amino acids: CASRTGTDTQYF.

This rearrangement joins TRBV11-3 to TRBJ2-1; D is perhaps TRBD1 (8 bases). The CDR3 runs to 14 residues. V was cut by 4 bases and J by 10 bases, with 17 bases left in between. The V gene's germline CDR1 is SGHNT and CDR2 YENEEA. DNA of the CDR3: TGTGCCAGCAGCTCGCAGGGGGCGACTAGCGAGCAGTTCTTC. The encoded protein is CASSSQGATSEQFF.

The chain employs TRBV27 and TRBJ2-1; 14 bases align to TRBD2. The CDR3 runs 16 residues. The germline V gene has CDR1 MNHEY and CDR2 SMNVEV (reference sequence). V trimming: 5 bases; J trimming: 8 bases; junction bases outside the gene matches: 8. CDR3 nucleotides: TGTGCCAGCAGTCCACGAGTGGGACTAGCGGGGGATGAGCAGTTCTTC. Protein: CASSPRVGLAGDEQFF.

The chain is built from TRBV9 and TRBJ1-1; D not resolved. V was clipped by 2 bases and J by 4 bases, with 12 bases between them. In germline, CDR1 is SGDLS, CDR2 YYNGEE. There are 14 residues in the CDR3. The CDR3 DNA sequence: TGTGCCAGCAGCGTCATCGGGGTTTCCACTGAAGCTTTCTTT. Translation: CASSVIGVSTEAFF.

This chain joins TRBV6-1 and TRBJ2-7, with D perhaps matching TRBD2 (6 bases). The CDR3 runs to 14 residues. The V end lost 5 bases, the J end lost 7 bases, and 18 bases lay between the germline ends. CDR1 and CDR2 (germline): MNHNS, SASEGT. The CDR3 DNA is TGTGCCAGCAGTCCTGGGAGGTCCCAGGGTGAGCAGTACTTC. Protein sequence: CASSPGRSQGEQYF.

Comment on this clone: A read error may produce the germline difference seen at one junction end. The J gene is TRBJ1-2, the V gene TRBV18, with a possible D match to TRBD1 (6 bases). The CDR3 runs to 15 residues. Germline loops: CDR1 KGHSH, CDR2 LQKENI. Written as DNA, the CDR3 is TGTGCCAGCTCACCACCAGGGGGGACTCCCCTTGGCTGCACCTTC. Translating it yields CASSPPGGTPLGCTF. Supplemented by reference TRBV18 and TRBJ1-2, the full variable domain reads NAGVMQNPRHLVRRRGQEARLRCSPMKGHSHVYWYRQLPEEGLKFMVYLQKENIIDESGMPKERFSAEFPKEGPSILRIQQVVRGDSAAYFCASSPPGGTPLGCTFGSGTRLTVV.

The chain joins TRBV30 to TRBJ2-3, with 9 bases fitting TRBD2. The germline V gene has CDR1 GTSNPN and CDR2 SVGIG (reference sequence). The V and J ends lost 0 bases and 5 bases, in that order; junction bases with no gene match: 9. This CDR3 spans 16 amino acids. This chain's CDR3 is CAWSVQGLAGKDTQYF. The CDR3 region has the DNA TGTGCCTGGAGTGTACAGGGGCTAGCGGGAAAAGATACGCAGTATTTT. Supplemented by reference TRBV30 and TRBJ2-3, the full variable domain reads SQTIHQWPATLVQPVGSPLSLECTVEGTSNPNLYWYRQAAGRGLQLLFYSVGIGQISSEVPQNLSASRPQDRQFILSSKKLLLSDSGFYLCAWSVQGLAGKDTQYFGPGTRLTVL.

Worth noting for this clone: One junction end does not reproduce the germline sequence, and a read error may be involved. The chain has TRBV7-3 and TRBJ2-3, with 10 bases fitting TRBD2. CDR3 length: 15 amino acids. Per germline, CDR1 SGHTA and CDR2 FQGTGA. The CDR3 coding sequence is TGTGCCAGCACCTTAGGGGGGACTAGCGCAGATACGCAGTATTTT. This encodes CASTLGGTSADTQYF. The variable domain in full, with the rest retrieved from reference TRBV7-3 and TRBJ2-3, is GAGVSQTPSNKVTEKGKYVELRCDPISGHTALYWYRQSLGQGPEFLIYFQGTGAADDSGLPNDRFFAVRPEGSVSTLKIQRTERGDSAVYLCASTLGGTSADTQYFGPGTRLTVL.

This sequence joins TRBV28 and TRBJ1-5, with a possible D match to TRBD1 (5 bases). Germline V gives CDR1 MDHEN, CDR2 SYDVKM. There are 15 residues in the CDR3. V dropped 5 bases and J dropped 3 bases, with 14 bases sitting between them. This CDR3 is CASSIPREFNQPQHF. The CDR3 region has the DNA TGTGCCAGCAGTATACCCAGGGAGTTCAATCAGCCCCAGCATTTT.

V usage is TRBV7-2 and J usage is TRBJ1-5; D not certain. Per germline, CDR1 SGHTA and CDR2 FQGNSA. The CDR3 consists of 15 residues. V lost 6 bases and J lost 0, with 12 bases in between. CDR3 DNA sequence: TGTGCCAGCAGACCTACCGCTTATAGCAATCAGCCCCAGCATTTT. It codes for CASRPTAYSNQPQHF.

The V call is TRBV2, the J call TRBJ1-1; no clear D gene. Germline V gene sequence: CDR1 SNHLY, CDR2 FYNNEI. V dropped 4 bases and J dropped 3 bases, with 9 bases sitting between them. The CDR3 covers 13 residues. The CDR3 is CASSVASYTEAFF. Here the CDR3 DNA reads TGTGCCAGCAGTGTGGCTTCTTACACTGAAGCTTTCTTT.

The chain employs TRBV21-1 and TRBJ2-5; the D call TRBD2 from the table was never checked on the DNA. TRBV21-1 is classified as a pseudogene. The CDR3 runs 15 residues. CDR3 protein: CASSTAGRPRETQYF. DNA for the CDR3: TGTGCCAGCAGCACCGCGGGACGTCCCCGAGAGACCCAGTACTTC.

J is TRBJ2-3 and V is TRBV6-5; possible D gene TRBD1, 7 bases. CDR1 and CDR2 (germline): MNHEY, SVGAGI. CDR3 length: 15 amino acids. Between the trimmed V and J ends, which lost 5 bases and 4 bases, there was a span of 16 bases. CDR3 nucleotide sequence: TGTGCCAGCAGTCGTAGCGGAGGGGGCGCAGATACGCAGTATTTT. It codes for CASSRSGGGADTQYF.

This clone is a singleton in its sample. This chain joins TRBV6-5 and TRBJ2-2, with TRBD1 identical over 7 bases. V shed 9 bases, J shed 8 bases, and the junction held 6 bases outside the gene matches. CDR1 and CDR2 (germline): MNHEY, SVGAGI. This CDR3 comprises 12 residues. The CDR3 loop is CASRQGMGELFF. CDR3 in DNA: TGTGCCAGTAGACAGGGTATGGGGGAGCTGTTTTTT.